These T cell receptor beta chains were read from a single sample in a study of monozygotic twins with inflammatory bowel disease. TCRdb re-called the 5' RACE reads and shows each CDR3 protein once, DNA omitted. The repertoire shows hundreds of thousands of distinct CDR3 sequences; the top ten hold 2% to 2.5%. Sequences were obtained from blood. The receptors were sampled from a human donor with ulcerative colitis or Crohn's disease, or a healthy co-twin of an affected twin (not recorded which). The CDR3 runs from the conserved cysteine through the conserved F or W. Fields, in order: V gene, J gene, CDR3 protein.

V: TRBV15
J: TRBJ1-2
CDR3: CATSSGTGAYGYTF

V: TRBV11-2
J: TRBJ2-7
CDR3: CASSLDVGGGAIYEQYF

V: TRBV27
J: TRBJ2-2
CDR3: CASTEQILSGPGELFF

V: TRBV30
J: TRBJ2-3
CDR3: CAWTGAGGADTQYF

V: TRBV24-1
J: TRBJ2-5
CDR3: CATSPGTGGSETQYF

V: TRBV4-2
J: TRBJ2-1
CDR3: CASSQESSSSYNEQFF

V: TRBV5-1
J: TRBJ2-2
CDR3: CASSLLQSTGELFF

V: TRBV5-1
J: TRBJ2-3
CDR3: CASSGRRGTDTQYF

V: TRBV20-1
J: TRBJ2-7
CDR3: CSASLGLAYSYEQYF

V: TRBV20-1
J: TRBJ2-7
CDR3: CSATGQYEQYF

V: TRBV6-1
J: TRBJ1-2
CDR3: CASSRIGQGHGYTF

V: TRBV7-2
J: TRBJ1-2
CDR3: CASSLSGGTRYGYTF

V: TRBV7-2
J: TRBJ2-1
CDR3: CASSTDLPGEQFF

V: TRBV28
J: TRBJ1-2
CDR3: CASSPWTGGRDGYTF